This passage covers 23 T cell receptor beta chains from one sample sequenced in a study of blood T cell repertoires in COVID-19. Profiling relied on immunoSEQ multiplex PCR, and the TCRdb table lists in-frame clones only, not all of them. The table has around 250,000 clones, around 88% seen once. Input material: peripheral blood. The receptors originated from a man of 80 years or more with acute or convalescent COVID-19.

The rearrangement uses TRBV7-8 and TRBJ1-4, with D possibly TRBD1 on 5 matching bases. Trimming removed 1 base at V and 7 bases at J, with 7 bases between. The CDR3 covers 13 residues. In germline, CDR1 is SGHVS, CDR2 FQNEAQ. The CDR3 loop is CASSLGGREKLFF. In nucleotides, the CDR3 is TGTGCCAGCAGCTTAGGGGGCCGTGAAAAACTGTTTTTT.

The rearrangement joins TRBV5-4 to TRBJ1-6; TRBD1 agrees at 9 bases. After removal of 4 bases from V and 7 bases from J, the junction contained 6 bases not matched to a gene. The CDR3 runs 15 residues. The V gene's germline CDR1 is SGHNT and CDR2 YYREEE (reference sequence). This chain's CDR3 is CASSARDRANSPLHF. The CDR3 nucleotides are TGTGCCAGCAGCGCCCGGGACAGGGCGAATTCACCCCTCCACTTT.

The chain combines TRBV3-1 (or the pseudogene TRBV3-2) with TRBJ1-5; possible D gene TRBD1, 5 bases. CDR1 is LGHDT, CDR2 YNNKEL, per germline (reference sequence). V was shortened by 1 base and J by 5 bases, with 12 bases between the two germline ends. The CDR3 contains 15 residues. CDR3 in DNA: TGTGCCAGCAGCCAAGGGGGGGTCAGGGATCAGCCCCAGCATTTT. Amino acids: CASSQGGVRDQPQHF.

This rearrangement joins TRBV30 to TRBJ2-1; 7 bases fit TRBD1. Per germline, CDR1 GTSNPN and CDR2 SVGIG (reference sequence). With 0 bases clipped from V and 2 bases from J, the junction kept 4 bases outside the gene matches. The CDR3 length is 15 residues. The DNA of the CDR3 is TGTGCCTGGAGTGTCCGGGACAGTACCTACAATGAGCAGTTCTTC. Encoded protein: CAWSVRDSTYNEQFF.

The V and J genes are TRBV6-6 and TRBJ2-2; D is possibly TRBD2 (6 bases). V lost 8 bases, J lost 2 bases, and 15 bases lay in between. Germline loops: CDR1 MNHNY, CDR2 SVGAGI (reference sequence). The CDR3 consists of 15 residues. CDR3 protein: CASSGLTTNTGELFF. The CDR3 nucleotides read TGTGCCAGCTCCGGACTAACGACCAACACCGGGGAGCTGTTTTTT.

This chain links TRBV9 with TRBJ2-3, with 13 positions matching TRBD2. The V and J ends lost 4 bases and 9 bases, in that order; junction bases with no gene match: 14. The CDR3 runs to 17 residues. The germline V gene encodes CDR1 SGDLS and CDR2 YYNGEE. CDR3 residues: CASSPHGLAGAPGTQYF. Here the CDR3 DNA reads TGTGCCAGCAGCCCTCACGGACTAGCGGGAGCTCCGGGCACGCAGTATTTT.

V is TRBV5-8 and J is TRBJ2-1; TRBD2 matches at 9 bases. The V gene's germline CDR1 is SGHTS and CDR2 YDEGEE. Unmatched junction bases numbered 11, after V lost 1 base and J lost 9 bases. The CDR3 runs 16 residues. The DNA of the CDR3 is TGTGCCAGCAGCTTGTCGGGTTCGGGACTAGCAGTTGAGCAGTTCTTC. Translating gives CASSLSGSGLAVEQFF. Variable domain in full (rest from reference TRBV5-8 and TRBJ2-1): EAGVTQSPTHLIKTRGQQATLRCSPISGHTSVYWYQQALGLGLQFLLWYDEGEERNRGNFPPRFSGRQFPNYSSELNVNALELEDSALYLCASSLSGSGLAVEQFFGPGTRLTVL.

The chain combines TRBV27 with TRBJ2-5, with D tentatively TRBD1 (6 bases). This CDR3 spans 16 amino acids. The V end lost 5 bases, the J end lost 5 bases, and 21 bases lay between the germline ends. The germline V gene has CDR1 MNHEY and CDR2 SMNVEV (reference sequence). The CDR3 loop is CASSPVKDRYGETQYF. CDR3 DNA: TGTGCCAGCAGTCCCGTCAAGGACAGATATGGGGAGACCCAGTACTTC.

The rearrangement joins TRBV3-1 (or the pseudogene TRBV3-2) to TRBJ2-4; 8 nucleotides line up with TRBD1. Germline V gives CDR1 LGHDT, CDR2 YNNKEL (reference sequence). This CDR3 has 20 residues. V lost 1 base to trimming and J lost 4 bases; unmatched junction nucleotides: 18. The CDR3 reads CASSQGLLATGVFLKNIQYF. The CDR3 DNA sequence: TGTGCCAGCAGCCAAGGCCTCCTGGCGACAGGGGTCTTCCTAAAAAACATTCAGTACTTC.

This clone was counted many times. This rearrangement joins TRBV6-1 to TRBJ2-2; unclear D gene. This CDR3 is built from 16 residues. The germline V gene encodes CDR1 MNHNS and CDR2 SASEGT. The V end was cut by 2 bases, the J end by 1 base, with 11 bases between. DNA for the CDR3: TGTGCCAGCAGTGAATTAGCAACTTTGAACACCGGGGAGCTGTTTTTT. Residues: CASSELATLNTGELFF.

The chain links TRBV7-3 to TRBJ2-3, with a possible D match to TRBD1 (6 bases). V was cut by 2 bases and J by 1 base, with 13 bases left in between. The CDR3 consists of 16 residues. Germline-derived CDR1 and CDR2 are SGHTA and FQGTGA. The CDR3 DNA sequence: TGTGCCAGCAGCTTAGTAGGGGGATTCGGCACAGATACGCAGTATTTT. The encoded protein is CASSLVGGFGTDTQYF.

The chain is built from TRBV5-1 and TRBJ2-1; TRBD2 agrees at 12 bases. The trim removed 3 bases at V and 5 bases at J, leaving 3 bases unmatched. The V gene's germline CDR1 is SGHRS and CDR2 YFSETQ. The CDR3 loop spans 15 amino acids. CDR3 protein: CASSYLAGGHNEQFF. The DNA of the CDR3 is TGCGCCAGCAGCTACCTAGCGGGGGGGCACAATGAGCAGTTCTTC.

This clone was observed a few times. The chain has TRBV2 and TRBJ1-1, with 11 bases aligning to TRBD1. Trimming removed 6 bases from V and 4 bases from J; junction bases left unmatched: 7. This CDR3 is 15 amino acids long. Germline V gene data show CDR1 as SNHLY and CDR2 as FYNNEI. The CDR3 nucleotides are TGTGCCAGCAGAGGGACAGGGGGGGCCCCCACTGAAGCTTTCTTT. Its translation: CASRGTGGAPTEAFF.

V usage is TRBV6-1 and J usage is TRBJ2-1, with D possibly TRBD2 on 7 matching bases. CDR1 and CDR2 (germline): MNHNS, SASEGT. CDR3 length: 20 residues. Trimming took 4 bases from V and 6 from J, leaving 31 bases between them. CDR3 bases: TGTGCCAGCAGTGCCTCGCGCGGTGCGGGGGCTGCCAACCAGCTCAATGAGCAGTTCTTC. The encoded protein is CASSASRGAGAANQLNEQFF.

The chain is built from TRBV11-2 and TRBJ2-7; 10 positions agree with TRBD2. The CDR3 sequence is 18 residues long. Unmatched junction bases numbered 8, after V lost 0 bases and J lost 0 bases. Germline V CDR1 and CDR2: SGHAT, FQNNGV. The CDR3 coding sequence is TGTGCCAGCAGCTTAGATTCCCCCCGGACTAGCGGCTCCTACGAGCAGTACTTC. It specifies CASSLDSPRTSGSYEQYF. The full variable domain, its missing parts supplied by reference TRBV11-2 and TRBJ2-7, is EAGVAQSPRYKIIEKRQSVAFWCNPISGHATLYWYQQILGQGPKLLIQFQNNGVVDDSQLPKDRFSAERLKGVDSTLKIQPAKLEDSAVYLCASSLDSPRTSGSYEQYFGPGTRLTVT.

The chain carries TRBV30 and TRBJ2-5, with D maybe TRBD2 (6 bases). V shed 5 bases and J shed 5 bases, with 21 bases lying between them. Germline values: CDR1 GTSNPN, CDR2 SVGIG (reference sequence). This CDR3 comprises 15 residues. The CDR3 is CAWSVTGAGGETQYF. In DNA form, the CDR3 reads TGTGCCTGGTCTGTAACGGGAGCGGGCGGTGAGACCCAGTACTTC.

The CDR3 sequence is CASQYQGGAGILEQFF. CDR3 coding DNA: TGCGCCAGCCAATATCAGGGGGGCGCCGGGATACTTGAGCAGTTCTTC. The rearrangement joins TRBV5-1 to TRBJ2-1; weak D call: TRBD1 (7 bases). Trimming removed 7 bases at V and 9 bases at J, with 26 bases between. The germline gives CDR1 SGHRS, CDR2 YFSETQ. The CDR3 sequence is 16 residues long.

The chain's CDR3 is CASSVTYPNTGELFF. The DNA of the CDR3 is TGTGCCAGCAGCGTAACATACCCGAACACCGGGGAGCTGTTTTTT. The rearrangement joins TRBV9 to TRBJ2-2; D remains unclear. The CDR3 length is 15 residues. Germline V gene data show CDR1 as SGDLS and CDR2 as YYNGEE. Trimming cost V 1 base and J 0 bases, with 7 bases left between them.

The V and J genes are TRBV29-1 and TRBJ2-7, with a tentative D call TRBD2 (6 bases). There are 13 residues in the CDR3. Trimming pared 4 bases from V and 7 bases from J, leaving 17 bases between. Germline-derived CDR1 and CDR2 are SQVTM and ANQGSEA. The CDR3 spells CSVGESGGGEQYF. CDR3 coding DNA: TGCAGCGTTGGTGAAAGCGGTGGGGGGGAGCAGTACTTC.

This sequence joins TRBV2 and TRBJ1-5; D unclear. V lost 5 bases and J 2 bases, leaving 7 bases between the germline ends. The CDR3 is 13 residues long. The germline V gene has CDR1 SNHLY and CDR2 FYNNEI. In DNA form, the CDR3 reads TGTGCCAGCAGTTTCTCAGGCAATCAGCCCCAGCATTTT. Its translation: CASSFSGNQPQHF.

CDR3 DNA: TGTGCCAGCAGCTTAGAGTATTCTACTAGCCCCTACGAGCAGTACTTC. Its protein product is CASSLEYSTSPYEQYF. This chain connects TRBV11-1 to TRBJ2-7; the D gene is possibly TRBD2 (6 bases). CDR1 SGHAT and CDR2 FQDESV come from the germline V gene (reference sequence). CDR3 length: 16 residues. V dropped 1 base and J dropped 2 bases, with 15 bases sitting between them.

The CDR3 sequence is CASSLQGGEQYF. The CDR3 DNA follows: TGTGCCAGCAGTCTACAGGGTGGCGAGCAGTACTTC. V and J are TRBV2 and TRBJ2-7; perhaps TRBD1 as D (6 bases). Per germline, CDR1 SNHLY and CDR2 FYNNEI. This CDR3 has 12 amino acids. V was cut by 5 bases and J by 6 bases, with 11 bases left in between. Complete variable domain (other parts from reference TRBV2 and TRBJ2-7): EPEVTQTPSHQVTQMGQEVILRCVPISNHLYFYWYRQILGQKVEFLVSFYNNEISEKSEIFDDQFSVERPDGSNFTLKIRSTKLEDSAMYFCASSLQGGEQYFGPGTRLTVT.

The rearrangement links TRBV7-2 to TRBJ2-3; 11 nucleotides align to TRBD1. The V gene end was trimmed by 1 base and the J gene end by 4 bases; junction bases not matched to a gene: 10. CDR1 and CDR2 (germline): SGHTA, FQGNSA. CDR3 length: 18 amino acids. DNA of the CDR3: TGTGCCAGCAGCTTAGTGTCTGGGACAGGGGGTTCGGCAGATACGCAGTATTTT. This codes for CASSLVSGTGGSADTQYF.